This TCR beta chain was obtained from a study of identifying expanded T cells in peripheral blood. A single count supports this clone. The table came from immunoSEQ multiplex PCR; TCRdb's copy has only in-frame clones and leaves some out. The table lists around 60,000 clones, approximately 80% of them singletons. CDR3 size: 12 residues. Per the germline V gene, CDR1 is ENHRY and CDR2 is SYGVKD. Trimming took 5 bases from V and 1 from J, leaving 5 bases between them. Sequences were obtained from blood. The chain has TRBV10-3 and TRBJ1-1, with D tentatively TRBD1 (5 bases). The origin of this receptor is a person aged 18-69 years in good health. As DNA, the CDR3 is TGTGCCATCAGTCAGGGGAACACTGAAGCTTTCTTT. Residues: CAISQGNTEAFF.